A single TCR beta chain is shown here with its context. Its antigen remains unknown. The data derive from a study of blood T cells in healthy people across ages. Study at large: About one barcoded beta molecule per two T cells was captured by template switching. Overall study findings and caveats: When one million T cells were used, diversity estimates were thought to be underestimates. With naive T cell percentage, TCR beta diversity showed a strong correlation.

Per individual sample, total RNA of at least 5 micrograms was extracted. With a J-beta primer mix and a sample-barcoded 5' primer, a second PCR ran about 7 to 11 cycles. TCRdb reprocessed the 5' RACE reads via MiXCR and lists one record per CDR3 protein. Of nearly 800,000 distinct CDR3 sequences in the sample, around 25% were seen once. Trimming cost V 6 bases and J 6 bases, with 12 bases left between them. CDR1 and CDR2 (germline): MNHEY, SVGEGT. This CDR3 spans 13 amino acids. The same sample was also used in a study of T cells of mothers and their children.

This clonotype was obtained from a boy aged 5 to 17 in good health. This chain connects TRBV6-2 or TRBV6-3 to TRBJ1-5; D gene unclear. The specimen was blood. CDR3 DNA: TGTGCCAGCAGCCAGCCCACAGTTCAGCCCCAGCATTTT. The encoded protein is CASSQPTVQPQHF.